This T cell receptor (beta chain) was recorded in a study of T cell responses to AZD1222 COVID-19 vaccine. V gave up 7 bases and J gave up 2 bases; unmatched junction bases: 10. The CDR3 has 15 residues. Germline values: CDR1 MNHEY, CDR2 SVGAGI. Sequencing was performed with immunoSEQ multiplex PCR; in TCRdb, only in-frame clones are kept and a portion is missing. The sample has tens of thousands of clones, 88% seen once. Sequenced material: peripheral blood, taken 28 days after the second AZD1222 dose. The origin of this receptor is an adult who received the AZD1222 COVID-19 vaccine. The V and J genes are TRBV6-5 and TRBJ2-7; 8 bases fit TRBD1. The CDR3: CASTDQGAGTYEQYF. The CDR3 DNA is TGTGCCAGCACCGACCAGGGGGCCGGTACCTACGAGCAGTACTTC.